This TCR beta chain emerged from a study of cytomegalovirus exposure and HLA in healthy donors. Whole-study results and caveats: Indistinguishable V segments such as TRBV6-2 and TRBV6-3 were excluded.

The PCR ran on 60 Vbeta and 13 Jbeta primers. The table came from immunoSEQ multiplex PCR; TCRdb's copy has only in-frame clones and leaves some out. The sample records around 100,000 clones, around three quarters being singletons. Comment on this clone: Antigen: not known.

CDR3 length: 15 amino acids. The V segment lost 5 bases and the J segment 4 bases; nucleotides outside the gene matches: 7. Germline V gives CDR1 LNHNV, CDR2 YYDKDF (reference sequence). The receptor's source is a man aged 45-65 years in good health and CMV-seropositive. The material sequenced was PBMCs. J is TRBJ2-7 and V is TRBV15; 11 nucleotides agree with TRBD2. DNA of the CDR3: TGTGCCACCAGCGGTACCGGGACTAGCGGATACGAGCAGTACTTC. Protein sequence: CATSGTGTSGYEQYF. The full variable domain, completed using reference TRBV15 and TRBJ2-7, is DAMVIQNPRYQVTQFGKPVTLSCSQTLNHNVMYWYQQKSSQAPKLLFHYYDKDFNNEADTPDNFQSRRPNTSFCFLDIRSPGLGDTAMYLCATSGTGTSGYEQYFGPGTRLTVT.